The rows below give T cell receptor beta chains drawn from one sample of a study of cytomegalovirus exposure and HLA in healthy donors. Profiling relied on immunoSEQ multiplex PCR, and the TCRdb table lists in-frame clones only, not all of them. The table lists 220,000 or so clones, more than 65% of them singletons. The material sequenced was PBMCs. These TCRs come from a woman aged 30 to 39 in good health and CMV-seronegative. Each CDR3 is given with its conserved first and last residue. Fields, in order: D gene, clone size, V gene, J gene, CDR3 DNA, CDR3 protein. A D gene is named only where the DNA matches it firmly. Not all rows give a size; the values are once, few, many and, for expanded clones, a class.

D: .; size: few; V: TRBV6-1; J: TRBJ1-5; DNA: TGTGCCAGCAGTGAAGCGCAGGGGAGCAATCAGCCCCAGCATTTT; CDR3: CASSEAQGSNQPQHF
D: .; size: .; V: TRBV21-1; J: TRBJ1-2; DNA: TGTGCCAGCAGCAGTCGGACAGTTGGCTACACCTTC; CDR3: CASSSRTVGYTF
D: .; size: .; V: TRBV14; J: TRBJ2-1; DNA: TGTGCCAGCAGCCGAGCCGCCGGGACACCAAATGAGCAGTTCTTC; CDR3: CASSRAAGTPNEQFF
D: TRBD2; size: .; V: TRBV5-4; J: TRBJ2-3; DNA: TGTGCCAGCAGCTTGGACCTAGCGGGGGTGAGCACAGATACGCAGTATTTT; CDR3: CASSLDLAGVSTDTQYF
D: TRBD1; size: .; V: TRBV7-6; J: TRBJ2-3; DNA: TGTGCCAGCAGCCCACACCTACGGACAGGGGGCGCAGCAGATACGCAGTATTTT; CDR3: CASSPHLRTGGAADTQYF
D: .; size: .; V: TRBV10-3; J: TRBJ1-2; DNA: TGTGCCTCGATGGGACTGAGCGACTATGGCTACACCTTC; CDR3: CASMGLSDYGYTF
D: TRBD1; size: .; V: TRBV6-6; J: TRBJ2-1; DNA: TGTGCCAGCAGGGATCTCAGGGGGCTCTCCTACAATGAGCAGTTCTTC; CDR3: CASRDLRGLSYNEQFF
D: .; size: .; V: TRBV2; J: TRBJ1-2; DNA: TGTGCCAGCAGTGGGGGCGGGGGCTCTTCGAACTATGGCTACACCTTC; CDR3: CASSGGGGSSNYGYTF
D: TRBD1; size: .; V: TRBV9; J: TRBJ1-3; DNA: TGTGCCAGCAGCGTAGTGGGACAGGAAGGAAACACCATATATTTT; CDR3: CASSVVGQEGNTIYF
D: .; size: .; V: TRBV13; J: TRBJ2-3; DNA: TGTGCCAGCAGCTTACCCCGGGGGACCACAGATACGCAGTATTTT; CDR3: CASSLPRGTTDTQYF
D: .; size: .; V: TRBV9; J: TRBJ1-4; DNA: TGTGCCAGCAGCCCTCGACAGTCCTTCTCAACTAATGAAAAACTGTTTTTT; CDR3: CASSPRQSFSTNEKLFF
D: .; size: .; V: TRBV7-9; J: TRBJ1-5; DNA: TGTGCCAGCAGCGGCGGACAGATTAGCAATCAGCCCCAGCATTTT; CDR3: CASSGGQISNQPQHF
D: TRBD1; size: .; V: TRBV29-1; J: TRBJ1-2; DNA: TGCAGCCTCAGGACAGGGGATTATGGCTACACCTTC; CDR3: CSLRTGDYGYTF
D: .; size: .; V: TRBV2; J: TRBJ1-5; DNA: TGTGCCAGCAGTGAATCGGCCAGGGATTATAGCAATCAGCCCCAGCATTTT; CDR3: CASSESARDYSNQPQHF
D: TRBD1; size: .; V: TRBV5-3; J: TRBJ2-1; DNA: TGTGCCAGAAGTTCCGGGACAGGGACGCATTGGCCCTACAATGAGCAGTTCTTC; CDR3: CARSSGTGTHWPYNEQFF
D: TRBD1; size: .; V: TRBV6-1; J: TRBJ1-1; DNA: TGTGCCAGCAGCGGGACAGGGCCGGGGAACACTGAAGCTTTCTTT; CDR3: CASSGTGPGNTEAFF
D: .; size: few; V: TRBV5-1; J: TRBJ1-2; DNA: TGCGCCAGCAGCTTGGTGGGGGCAGGGGATGGCTACACCTTC; CDR3: CASSLVGAGDGYTF
D: .; size: .; V: TRBV5-1; J: TRBJ1-4; DNA: TGCGCCAGCAGCCTGACAGCGAATGAAAAACTGTTTTTT; CDR3: CASSLTANEKLFF
D: .; size: .; V: TRBV27; J: TRBJ2-1; DNA: TGTGCCAGCAGTTTCGCAGGGCCGGACAATGAGCAGTTCTTC; CDR3: CASSFAGPDNEQFF
D: TRBD1; size: .; V: TRBV7-9; J: TRBJ2-1; DNA: TGTGCCAGCAGATCACAGGGGTCTGAGCAGTTCTTC; CDR3: CASRSQGSEQFF
D: .; size: .; V: TRBV7-8; J: TRBJ2-7; DNA: TGTGCCAGCGCGGCAGAGGACGAGCAGTACTTC; CDR3: CASAAEDEQYF
D: TRBD1; size: .; V: TRBV4-1; J: TRBJ2-1; DNA: TGCGCCAGCAGCCAGGGACAGGTCTACAATGAGCAGTTCTTC; CDR3: CASSQGQVYNEQFF
D: .; size: .; V: TRBV4-1; J: TRBJ1-2; DNA: TGCGCCAGCATGCCCCGATGGTGGAGAGGTGGCTACACCTTC; CDR3: CASMPRWWRGGYTF
D: TRBD2; size: .; V: TRBV11-3; J: TRBJ2-3; DNA: TGTGCCAGCAGCCTAAGCGGGAGTTTGGATACGCAGTATTTT; CDR3: CASSLSGSLDTQYF
D: TRBD1; size: .; V: TRBV10-3; J: TRBJ2-2; DNA: TGTGCCATCAGTCCCTCGACAGGGGAGAACACCGGGGAGCTGTTTTTT; CDR3: CAISPSTGENTGELFF
D: TRBD1; size: .; V: TRBV18; J: TRBJ1-4; DNA: TGTGCCAGCTCCCCAACGACAGGGGAGGAAAAACTGTTTTTT; CDR3: CASSPTTGEEKLFF
D: .; size: .; V: TRBV5-1; J: TRBJ2-7; DNA: TGCGCCAGCAGCTCAGGTACCCCCTACGAGCAGTACTTC; CDR3: CASSSGTPYEQYF
D: TRBD2; size: .; V: TRBV19; J: TRBJ2-7; DNA: TGTGCCAGTTCCTCACAGCGGGGGGTTCGCGAGCAGTACTTC; CDR3: CASSSQRGVREQYF
D: .; size: .; V: TRBV6-5; J: TRBJ2-7; DNA: TGTGCCAGCAGTTCCGGCGAGCAGTACTTC; CDR3: CASSSGEQYF
D: .; size: .; V: TRBV21-1; J: TRBJ1-6; DNA: TGTGCCAGCAGCGTGACAGGGAAAAGGGCAAGCTCCTATAATTCACCCCTCCACTTT; CDR3: CASSVTGKRASSYNSPLHF
D: .; size: .; V: TRBV2; J: TRBJ2-7; DNA: TGTGCCAGCGGGGACAAGGCGACCACCTACGAGCAGTACTTC; CDR3: CASGDKATTYEQYF
D: TRBD2; size: once; V: TRBV29-1; J: TRBJ2-5; DNA: TGCAGCGGTGTCACTAGCGGGAGGGCTGAGACCCAGTACTTC; CDR3: CSGVTSGRAETQYF
D: TRBD1; size: few; V: TRBV7-2; J: TRBJ1-1; DNA: TGTGCCAGCAGCTTGGGGACAGGGGACACTGAAGCTTTCTTT; CDR3: CASSLGTGDTEAFF
D: .; size: .; V: TRBV6-1; J: TRBJ1-5; DNA: TGTGCCAGCAGTCCCTTTGGCAGGCAGCCCCAGCATTTT; CDR3: CASSPFGRQPQHF
D: TRBD1; size: .; V: TRBV18; J: TRBJ1-2; DNA: TGTGCCAGCTCACCCCCGGACAGGGGAAGATGGGGCTACACCTTC; CDR3: CASSPPDRGRWGYTF
D: .; size: .; V: TRBV19; J: TRBJ1-5; DNA: TGTGCCAGTAGTATACTAAGCGATCAGCCCCAGCATTTT; CDR3: CASSILSDQPQHF
D: .; size: .; V: TRBV19; J: TRBJ1-5; DNA: TGTGCCAGTAGTCCGGCAGGGCTTAGCAATCAGCCCCAGCATTTT; CDR3: CASSPAGLSNQPQHF
D: .; size: .; V: TRBV14; J: TRBJ2-1; DNA: TGTGCCAGCAGCCTCTCACCCGGGACATACTACAATGAGCAGTTCTTC; CDR3: CASSLSPGTYYNEQFF
D: TRBD1; size: .; V: TRBV2; J: TRBJ2-7; DNA: TGTGCCAGCATCCTCGGGACAGGGAACGAGCAGTACTTC; CDR3: CASILGTGNEQYF
D: TRBD1; size: few; V: TRBV6-5; J: TRBJ1-1; DNA: TGTGCCAGCAGTTGGCAGGGGGACACTGAAGCTTTCTTT; CDR3: CASSWQGDTEAFF
D: TRBD1; size: once; V: TRBV11-2; J: TRBJ2-7; DNA: TGTGCCAGCAGCTTAGATAGAGGGGGCCCCGAGCAGTACTTC; CDR3: CASSLDRGGPEQYF
D: .; size: .; V: TRBV5-6; J: TRBJ1-6; DNA: TGTGCCAGCAGCTTCAGGGGTAACCTAAATTCACCCCTCCACTTT; CDR3: CASSFRGNLNSPLHF
D: .; size: few; V: TRBV19; J: TRBJ2-5; DNA: TGTGCCAGTAGTATCGTGGGGGGAGAGACCCAGTACTTC; CDR3: CASSIVGGETQYF
D: .; size: .; V: TRBV6-5; J: TRBJ2-7; DNA: TGTGCCAGCAGTACGGGGATAATCTACGAGCAGTACTTC; CDR3: CASSTGIIYEQYF
D: TRBD2; size: .; V: TRBV7-7; J: TRBJ2-1; DNA: TGTGCTAGCAGCCCAAGTGCGGGTCGGCCGGGAGGGACTACTGGTGAGCAGTTCTTC; CDR3: CASSPSAGRPGGTTGEQFF
D: .; size: .; V: TRBV11-3; J: TRBJ2-1; DNA: TGTGCCAGCAGCCCCCTGGCGGTTTCCAATGAGCAGTTCTTC; CDR3: CASSPLAVSNEQFF
D: .; size: .; V: TRBV6-1; J: TRBJ1-3; DNA: TGTGCCAGCAGTGAATTTCGGGGAAACACCATATATTTT; CDR3: CASSEFRGNTIYF
D: .; size: .; V: TRBV6-5; J: TRBJ1-4; DNA: TGTGCCAGCAGTGACAGGCCGGGGGAAAAACTGTTTTTT; CDR3: CASSDRPGEKLFF
D: TRBD2; size: .; V: TRBV30; J: TRBJ2-3; DNA: TGTGCCTGGGAACTAGCGGGAGGAAATGCGCAGTATTTT; CDR3: CAWELAGGNAQYF
D: .; size: .; V: TRBV28; J: TRBJ1-1; DNA: TGTGCCAGCAGTTTCCGGTCGGGTATTTTAAGGAACACTGAAGCTTTCTTT; CDR3: CASSFRSGILRNTEAFF
D: .; size: few; V: TRBV7-9; J: TRBJ2-3; DNA: TGTGCCAGCAGCCTCAGAGGGGGGGGATTCACAGATACGCAGTATTTT; CDR3: CASSLRGGGFTDTQYF
D: TRBD2; size: few; V: TRBV2; J: TRBJ2-1; DNA: TGTGCCAGCAGTGAATCGGGACTAGCTATCAATGAGCAGTTCTTC; CDR3: CASSESGLAINEQFF
D: .; size: once; V: TRBV5-5; J: TRBJ2-7; DNA: TGTGCCAGCAGCGCCGACAGTCTCTACGAGCAGTACTTC; CDR3: CASSADSLYEQYF
D: TRBD2; size: .; V: TRBV7-9; J: TRBJ2-7; DNA: TGTGCCAGCAGGGCCGGACTAGCGGGAGTCGGCACCTACGAGCAGTACTTC; CDR3: CASRAGLAGVGTYEQYF
D: TRBD1; size: .; V: TRBV7-9; J: TRBJ1-1; DNA: TGTTCCAGCAGGGACAGCTTGAACACTGAAGCTTTCTTT; CDR3: CSSRDSLNTEAFF